The source of this T cell receptor (beta chain) is a study of blood T cell repertoires in COVID-19. Study information: Spain, Italy and the United States supplied samples that represented acute and convalescent COVID-19.

Assay used: immunoSEQ multiplex PCR; TCRdb lists only in-frame clones, some missing. The sample lists 150,000 to 200,000 clones, about 81% occurring once. This CDR3 has 15 amino acids. Germline CDR1 is SGHNT and CDR2 is YYREEE (reference sequence). V was shortened by 5 bases and J by 10 bases, with 24 bases between the two germline ends. Material for sequencing was peripheral blood. The source is a woman older than 75 with COVID-19, enrolled during active disease. The V and J genes are TRBV5-4 and TRBJ1-1; D unresolved. CDR3 protein: CASSPPAHVTEGAFF. For the CDR3, the DNA is TGTGCCAGCAGTCCGCCGGCCCACGTAACGGAGGGAGCTTTCTTT.